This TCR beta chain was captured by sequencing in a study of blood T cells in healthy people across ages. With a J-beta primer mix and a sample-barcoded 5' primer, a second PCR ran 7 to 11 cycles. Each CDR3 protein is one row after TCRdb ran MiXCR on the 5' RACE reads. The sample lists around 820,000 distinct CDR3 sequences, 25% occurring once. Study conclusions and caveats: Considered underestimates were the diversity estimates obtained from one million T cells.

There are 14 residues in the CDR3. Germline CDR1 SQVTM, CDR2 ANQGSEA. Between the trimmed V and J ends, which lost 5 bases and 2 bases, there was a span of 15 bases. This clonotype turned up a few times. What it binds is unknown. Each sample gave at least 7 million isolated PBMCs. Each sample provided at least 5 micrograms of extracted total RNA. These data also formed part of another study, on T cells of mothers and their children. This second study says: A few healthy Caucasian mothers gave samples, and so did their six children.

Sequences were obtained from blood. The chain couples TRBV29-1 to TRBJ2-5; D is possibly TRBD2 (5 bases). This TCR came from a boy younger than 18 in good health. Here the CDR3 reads CSVPNPRGQETQYF. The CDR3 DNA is TGCAGCGTTCCAAACCCTAGAGGGCAAGAGACCCAGTACTTC.